The clone carrying this T cell receptor (beta chain) occurred a few times. The study reverse transcribed the entire isolated RNA, so it sequenced expressed TCRB transcripts. Libraries were prepared by immunoSEQ multiplex PCR; TCRdb keeps only in-frame clonotypes and omits some of them. The data show about 300,000 clones, approximately 8% seen once. This specimen comes from a study of beta chain features in type 1 diabetes. One heparinised blood draw averaging about 116 mL was given by each donor. Cell sorting via CD45RO/CCR7/CD25/CD127/CD95/CD27 was performed to obtain CD4+ naive, central memory, regulatory and stem cell-like memory cells. This CDR3 is built from 13 residues. The germline CDR1 and CDR2 sequences are SGHAT and FQNNGV. Trimming took 7 bases from V and 8 from J; bases not matched to a gene: 9.

The sequencing input was central memory CD4+ T cells from blood. This rearrangement joins TRBV11-2 to TRBJ1-2; 8 positions agree with TRBD1. The receptor was derived from a woman between 18 and 30 years old in good health. The CDR3 protein is CASTLDRGRGYTF. The DNA for the CDR3 is TGTGCCAGCACCCTCGACAGGGGACGAGGCTACACCTTC.